Sequencing of this TCR beta chain was carried out in a study of TIL therapy for anti-PD-1-resistant metastatic lung cancer. About the research overall: Median tumor PD-L1 proportion score was under 6.5%.

The immunoSEQ assay was v3. Survey-level samples got some 2 million read pairs; deep-level samples got about 5-6 million. Measured with immunoSEQ multiplex PCR; TCRdb has only the in-frame clones, and not every one. The sample includes about 5,200 clones, roughly 60% seen only once; the top ten take under 9.5%. This clone has more than one count but fewer than ten. Its antigen remains unknown. The germline V and J ends were trimmed by 6 bases and 8 bases, with 20 bases remaining between them. The germline V gene encodes CDR1 SGDLS and CDR2 YYNGEE. CDR3 length: 15 amino acids. Described time point: pre-treatment sample, taken before nivolumab and TIL therapy. Most excised metastases sampled were pleural nodules or supraclavicular lymph nodes. Tumors were harvested before any PD-1/PD-L1 blockade. The study, taken as a whole, reports: The cohort had more treatment-naive, never-smoker and oncogene-addicted patients than typical.

The chain couples TRBV9 to TRBJ2-2; TRBD1 or TRBD2 may be the D gene (5 bases each). This TCR came from a man between 70 and 80 years old with non-small cell lung cancer. This specimen was tumor tissue, taken at baseline. CDR3: CASTPLTGAPGELFF. DNA for the CDR3: TGTGCCAGCACGCCCCTCACCGGGGCGCCGGGGGAGCTGTTTTTT.